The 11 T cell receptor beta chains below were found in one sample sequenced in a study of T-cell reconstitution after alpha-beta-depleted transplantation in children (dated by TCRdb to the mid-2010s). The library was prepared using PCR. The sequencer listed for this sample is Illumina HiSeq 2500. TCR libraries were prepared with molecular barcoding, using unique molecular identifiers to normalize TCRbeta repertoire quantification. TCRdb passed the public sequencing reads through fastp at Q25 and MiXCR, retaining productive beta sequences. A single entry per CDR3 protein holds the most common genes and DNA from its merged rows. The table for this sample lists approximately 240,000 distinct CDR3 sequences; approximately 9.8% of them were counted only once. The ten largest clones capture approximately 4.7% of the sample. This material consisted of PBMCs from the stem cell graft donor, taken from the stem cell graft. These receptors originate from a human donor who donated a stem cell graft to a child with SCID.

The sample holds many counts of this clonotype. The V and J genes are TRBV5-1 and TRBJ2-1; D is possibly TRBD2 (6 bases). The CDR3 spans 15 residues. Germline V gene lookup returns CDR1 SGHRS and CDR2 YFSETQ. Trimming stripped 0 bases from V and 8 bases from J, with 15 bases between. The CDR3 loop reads CASSLAGVGGHEQFF. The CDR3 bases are TGCGCCAGCAGCTTGGCTGGGGTCGGGGGTCATGAGCAGTTCTTC.

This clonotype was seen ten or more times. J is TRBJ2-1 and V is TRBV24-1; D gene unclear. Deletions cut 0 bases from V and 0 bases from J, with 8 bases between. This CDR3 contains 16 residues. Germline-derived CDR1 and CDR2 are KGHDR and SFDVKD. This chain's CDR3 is CATSDLGASSYNEQFF. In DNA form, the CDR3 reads TGTGCCACCAGTGATTTGGGAGCAAGCTCCTACAATGAGCAGTTCTTC.

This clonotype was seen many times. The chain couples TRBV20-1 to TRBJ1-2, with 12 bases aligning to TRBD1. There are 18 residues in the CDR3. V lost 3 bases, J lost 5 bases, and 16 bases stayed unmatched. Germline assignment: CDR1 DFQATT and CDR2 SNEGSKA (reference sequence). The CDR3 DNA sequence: TGCAGTGCTAGGGGAAGAGCCGGGACAGGGGGCGCAGGGTATGGCTACACCTTC. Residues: CSARGRAGTGGAGYGYTF.

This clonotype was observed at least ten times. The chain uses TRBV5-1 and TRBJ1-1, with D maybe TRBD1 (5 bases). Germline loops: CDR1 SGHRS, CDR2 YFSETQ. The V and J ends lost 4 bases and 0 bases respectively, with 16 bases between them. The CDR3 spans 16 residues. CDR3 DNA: TGCGCCAGCAGCCCCCACCCACAGGTGATGAACACTGAAGCTTTCTTT. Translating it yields CASSPHPQVMNTEAFF.

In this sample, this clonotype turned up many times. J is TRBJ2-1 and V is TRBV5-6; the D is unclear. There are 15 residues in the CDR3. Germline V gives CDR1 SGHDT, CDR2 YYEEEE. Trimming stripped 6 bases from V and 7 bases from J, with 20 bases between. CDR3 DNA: TGTGCCAGCACTCACCGGCAAGCGATGGAAAATGAGCAGTTCTTC. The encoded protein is CASTHRQAMENEQFF.

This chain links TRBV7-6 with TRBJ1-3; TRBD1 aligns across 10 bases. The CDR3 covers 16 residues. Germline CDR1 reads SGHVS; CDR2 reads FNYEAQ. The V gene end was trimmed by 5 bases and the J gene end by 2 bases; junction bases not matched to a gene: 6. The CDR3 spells CASSPRQGATGNTIYF. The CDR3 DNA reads TGTGCCAGCAGCCCAAGACAGGGGGCGACTGGAAACACCATATATTTT.

CDR3 nucleotides: TGTGCCAGCAGTCCGGACGGGGAACCCACAGATACGCAGTATTTT. It specifies CASSPDGEPTDTQYF. The rearrangement joins TRBV2 to TRBJ2-3, with a weak D call TRBD2 (5 bases). Deletions cut 5 bases from V and 2 bases from J, with 14 bases between. Germline values: CDR1 SNHLY, CDR2 FYNNEI. This CDR3 is 15 amino acids long.

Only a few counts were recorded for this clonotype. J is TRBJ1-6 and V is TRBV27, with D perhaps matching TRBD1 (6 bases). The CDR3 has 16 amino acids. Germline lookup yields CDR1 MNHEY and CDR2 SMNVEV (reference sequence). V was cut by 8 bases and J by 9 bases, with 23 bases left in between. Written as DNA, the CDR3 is TGTGCCAGCGCCCCCAGGGGAGGCCGTGGAGGTTCACCCCTCCACTTT. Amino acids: CASAPRGGRGGSPLHF.

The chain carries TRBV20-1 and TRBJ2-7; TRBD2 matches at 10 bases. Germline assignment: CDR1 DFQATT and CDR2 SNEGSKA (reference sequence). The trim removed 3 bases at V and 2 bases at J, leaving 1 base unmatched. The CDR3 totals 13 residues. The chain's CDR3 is CSASLAGAYEQYF. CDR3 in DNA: TGCAGTGCTAGTCTAGCGGGGGCCTACGAGCAGTACTTC.

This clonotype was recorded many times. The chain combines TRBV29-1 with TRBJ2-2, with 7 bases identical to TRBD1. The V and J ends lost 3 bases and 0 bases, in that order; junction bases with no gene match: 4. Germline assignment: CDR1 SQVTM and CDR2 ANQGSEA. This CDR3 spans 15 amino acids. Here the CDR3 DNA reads TGCAGCGTTGACGGAGGACAGGCGAACACCGGGGAGCTGTTTTTT. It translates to CSVDGGQANTGELFF.

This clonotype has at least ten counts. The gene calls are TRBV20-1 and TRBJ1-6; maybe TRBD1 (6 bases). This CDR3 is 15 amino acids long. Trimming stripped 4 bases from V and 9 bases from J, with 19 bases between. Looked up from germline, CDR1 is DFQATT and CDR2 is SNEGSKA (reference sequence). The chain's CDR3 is CSATPGHPRGSPLHF. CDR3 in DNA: TGCAGTGCTACCCCGGGACACCCAAGAGGTTCACCCCTCCACTTT.